This TCR beta chain is from a study of blood T cell repertoires in COVID-19. Study in general: PBMCs, B-cell-depleted T cells, or T cells provided the cDNA or gDNA that made up the material.

Generated by immunoSEQ multiplex PCR, the TCRdb table keeps only in-frame clones and is missing some. Here the sample spans some 56,000 clones, about 82% being singletons. Trimming removed 1 base at V and 1 base at J, with 15 bases between. Germline V gene sequence: CDR1 SGHDT, CDR2 YYEEEE. The CDR3 consists of 16 residues. The source is a woman aged 80 or over with acute or convalescent COVID-19. The rearrangement links TRBV5-6 to TRBJ2-7; no reliable D call. Specimen: peripheral blood. The CDR3 loop reads CASSLILRDISYEQYF. CDR3 in DNA: TGTGCCAGCAGCTTGATCCTCCGAGACATATCCTACGAGCAGTACTTC.